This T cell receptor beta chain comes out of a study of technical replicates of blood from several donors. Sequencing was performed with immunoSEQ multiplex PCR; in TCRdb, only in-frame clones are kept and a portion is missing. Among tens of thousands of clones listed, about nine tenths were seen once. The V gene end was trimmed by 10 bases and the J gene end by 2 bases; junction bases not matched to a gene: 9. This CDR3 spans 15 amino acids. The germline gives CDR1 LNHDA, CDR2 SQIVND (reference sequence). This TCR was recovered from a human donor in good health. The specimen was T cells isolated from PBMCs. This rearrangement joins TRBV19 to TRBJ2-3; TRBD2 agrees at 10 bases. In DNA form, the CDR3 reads TGTGCCACCAAATCGACTAGCGGGCTCACAGATACGCAGTATTTT. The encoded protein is CATKSTSGLTDTQYF.